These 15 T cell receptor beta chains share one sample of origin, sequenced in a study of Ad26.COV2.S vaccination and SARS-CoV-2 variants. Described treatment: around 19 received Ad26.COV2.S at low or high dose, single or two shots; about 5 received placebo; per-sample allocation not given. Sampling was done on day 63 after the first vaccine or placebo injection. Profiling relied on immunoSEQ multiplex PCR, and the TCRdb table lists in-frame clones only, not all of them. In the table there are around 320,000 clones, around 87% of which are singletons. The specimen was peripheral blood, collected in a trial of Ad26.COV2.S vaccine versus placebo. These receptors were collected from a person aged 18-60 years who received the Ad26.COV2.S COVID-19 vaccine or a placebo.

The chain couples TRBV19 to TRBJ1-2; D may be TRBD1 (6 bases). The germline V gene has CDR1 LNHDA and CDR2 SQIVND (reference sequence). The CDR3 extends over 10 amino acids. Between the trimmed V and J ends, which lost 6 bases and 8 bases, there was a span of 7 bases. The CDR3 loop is CASSDRGYTF. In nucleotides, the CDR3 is TGTGCCAGTAGCGACAGGGGCTACACCTTC.

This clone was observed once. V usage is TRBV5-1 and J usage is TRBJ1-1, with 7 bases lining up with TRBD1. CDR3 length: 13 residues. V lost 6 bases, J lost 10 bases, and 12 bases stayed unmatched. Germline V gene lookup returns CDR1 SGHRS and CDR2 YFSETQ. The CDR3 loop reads CASKGGQVPGAFF. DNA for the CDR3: TGCGCCAGCAAGGGTGGACAGGTTCCAGGAGCTTTCTTT.

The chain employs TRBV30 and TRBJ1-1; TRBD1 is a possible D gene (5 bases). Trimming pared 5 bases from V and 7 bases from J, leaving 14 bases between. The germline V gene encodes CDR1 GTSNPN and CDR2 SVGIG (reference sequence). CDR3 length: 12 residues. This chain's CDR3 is CAWGLVGGEAFF. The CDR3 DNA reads TGTGCCTGGGGACTTGTCGGGGGTGAAGCTTTCTTT.

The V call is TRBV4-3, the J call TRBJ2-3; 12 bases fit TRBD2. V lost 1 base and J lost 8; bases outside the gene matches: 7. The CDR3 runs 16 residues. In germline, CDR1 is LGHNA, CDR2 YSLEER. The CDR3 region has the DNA TGCGCCAGCAGCCAAGCCGCACTAGCGGGGGGTACTACGCAGTATTTT. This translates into CASSQAALAGGTTQYF.

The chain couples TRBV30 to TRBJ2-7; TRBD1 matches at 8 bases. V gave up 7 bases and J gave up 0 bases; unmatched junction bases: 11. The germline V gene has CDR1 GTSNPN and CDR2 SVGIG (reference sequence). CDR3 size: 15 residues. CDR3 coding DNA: TGTGCCTCCCAGCCCGACAGGGGATACTCCTACGAGCAGTACTTC. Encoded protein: CASQPDRGYSYEQYF. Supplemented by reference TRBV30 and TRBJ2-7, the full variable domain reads SQTIHQWPATLVQPVGSPLSLECTVEGTSNPNLYWYRQAAGRGLQLLFYSVGIGQISSEVPQNLSASRPQDRQFILSSKKLLLSDSGFYLCASQPDRGYSYEQYFGPGTRLTVT.

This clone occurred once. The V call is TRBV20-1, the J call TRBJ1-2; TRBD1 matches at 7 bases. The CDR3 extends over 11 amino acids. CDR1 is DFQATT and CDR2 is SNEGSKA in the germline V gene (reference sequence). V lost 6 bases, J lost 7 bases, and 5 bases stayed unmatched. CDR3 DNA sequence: TGCAGTGCCGACAGGGAAAGTGGCTACACCTTC. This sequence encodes CSADRESGYTF.

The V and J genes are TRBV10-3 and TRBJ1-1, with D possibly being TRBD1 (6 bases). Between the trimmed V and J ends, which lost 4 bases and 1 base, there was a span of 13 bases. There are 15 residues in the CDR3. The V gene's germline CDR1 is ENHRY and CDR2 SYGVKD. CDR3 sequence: CAISGNREGNTEAFF. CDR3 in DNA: TGTGCCATCAGTGGAAACAGGGAGGGGAACACTGAAGCTTTCTTT.

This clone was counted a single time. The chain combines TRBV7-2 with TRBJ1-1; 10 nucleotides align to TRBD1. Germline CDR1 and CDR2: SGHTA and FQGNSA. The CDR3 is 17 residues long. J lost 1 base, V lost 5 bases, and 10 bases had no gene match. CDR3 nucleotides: TGTGCCAGCAGCCCGACAGGGGGCATAGTGGGGAACACTGAAGCTTTCTTT. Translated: CASSPTGGIVGNTEAFF.

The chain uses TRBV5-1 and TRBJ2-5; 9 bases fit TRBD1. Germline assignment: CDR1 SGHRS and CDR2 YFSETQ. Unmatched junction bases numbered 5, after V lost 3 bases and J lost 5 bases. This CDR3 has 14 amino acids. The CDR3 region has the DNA TGCGCCAGCAGCTCCGGGACAGGGCTCGAGACCCAGTACTTC. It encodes CASSSGTGLETQYF.

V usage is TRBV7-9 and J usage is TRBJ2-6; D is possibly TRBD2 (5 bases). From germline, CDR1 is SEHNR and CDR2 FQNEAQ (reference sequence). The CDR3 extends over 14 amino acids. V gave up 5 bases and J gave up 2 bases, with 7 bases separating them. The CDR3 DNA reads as TGTGCCAGCAGCGAGGGTACTGGGGCCAACGTCCTGACTTTC. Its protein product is CASSEGTGANVLTF.

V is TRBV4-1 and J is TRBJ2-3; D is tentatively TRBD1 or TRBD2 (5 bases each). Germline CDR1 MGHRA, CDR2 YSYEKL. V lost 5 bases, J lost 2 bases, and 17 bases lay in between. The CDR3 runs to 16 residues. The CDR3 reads CASSSIYPGLTDTQYF. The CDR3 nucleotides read TGCGCCAGCAGCTCTATATATCCGGGGCTCACAGATACGCAGTATTTT.

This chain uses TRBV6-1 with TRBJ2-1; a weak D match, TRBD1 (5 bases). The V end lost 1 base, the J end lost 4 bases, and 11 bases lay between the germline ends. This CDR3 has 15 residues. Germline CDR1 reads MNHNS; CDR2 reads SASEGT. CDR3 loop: CASSEVDTSYNEQFF. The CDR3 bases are TGTGCCAGCAGTGAAGTGGACACCTCTTACAATGAGCAGTTCTTC.

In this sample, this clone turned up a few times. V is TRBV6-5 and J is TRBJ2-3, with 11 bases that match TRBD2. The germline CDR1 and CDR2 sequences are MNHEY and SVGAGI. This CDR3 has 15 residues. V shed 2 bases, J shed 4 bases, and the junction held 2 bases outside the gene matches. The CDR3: CASSYIAGGPDTQYF. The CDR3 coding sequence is TGTGCCAGCAGTTACATAGCGGGGGGGCCAGATACGCAGTATTTT.

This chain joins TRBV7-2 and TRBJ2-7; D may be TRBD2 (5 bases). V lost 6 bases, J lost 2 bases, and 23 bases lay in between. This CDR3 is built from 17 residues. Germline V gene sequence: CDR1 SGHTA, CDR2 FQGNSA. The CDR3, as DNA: TGTGCCAGCAGTGGAGCGGCGGGCTACACTTTAACCTACGAGCAGTACTTC. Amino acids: CASSGAAGYTLTYEQYF. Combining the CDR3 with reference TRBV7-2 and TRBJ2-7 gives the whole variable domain GAGVSQSPSNKVTEKGKDVELRCDPISGHTALYWYRQSLGQGLEFLIYFQGNSAPDKSGLPSDRFSAERTGGSVSTLTIQRTQQEDSAVYLCASSGAAGYTLTYEQYFGPGTRLTVT.

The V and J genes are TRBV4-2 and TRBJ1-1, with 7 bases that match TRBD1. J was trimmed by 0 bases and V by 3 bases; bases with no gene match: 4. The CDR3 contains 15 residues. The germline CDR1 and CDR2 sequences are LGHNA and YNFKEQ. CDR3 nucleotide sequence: TGTGCCAGCAGCCACCCGGGACAGATGAACACTGAAGCTTTCTTT. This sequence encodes CASSHPGQMNTEAFF.